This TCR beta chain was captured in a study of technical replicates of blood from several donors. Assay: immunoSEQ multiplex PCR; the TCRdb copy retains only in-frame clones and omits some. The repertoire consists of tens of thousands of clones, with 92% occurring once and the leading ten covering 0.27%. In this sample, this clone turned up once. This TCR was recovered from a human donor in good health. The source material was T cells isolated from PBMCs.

The CDR3 DNA reads as TGCGCCAGCAGTCAGCGGGGACAGAAAAAACTAGATAGCAATCAGCCCCAGCATTTT. Protein sequence: CASSQRGQKKLDSNQPQHF. This rearrangement joins TRBV23-1 to TRBJ1-5; 7 nucleotides align to TRBD1. TRBV23-1 qualifies as an ORF whose function is uncertain. The CDR3 length is 19 residues. With 3 bases clipped from V and 0 bases from J, the junction kept 14 bases outside the gene matches.